The rows below give T cell receptor beta chains drawn from one sample of a study of tumor-infiltrating lymphocytes in oesophageal squamous cell carcinoma. TCRdb reprocessed the PCR reads via MiXCR and lists one record per CDR3 protein. The sample has around 12,000 distinct CDR3 sequences, roughly 50% seen once. The specimen was esophageal tumor tissue. The origin of the receptors is a female donor with esophageal squamous cell carcinoma. CDR3s include the opening cysteine and the closing phenylalanine or tryptophan. A D gene is named only where the DNA matches it firmly. Not all rows give a size; the values are once, few, many and, for expanded clones, a class.

TRBD1	TRBJ2-1	TRBV12-3/TRBV12-4	-	CASSPRQGSYNEQFF	TGTGCCAGCAGTCCTCGACAGGGGTCCTACAATGAGCAGTTCTTC
-	TRBJ2-7	TRBV7-2	-	CASSQQVPRDSYEQYF	TGTGCCAGCAGCCAGCAGGTTCCCCGGGACTCCTACGAGCAGTACTTC
-	TRBJ2-1	TRBV7-9	-	CASSLFRAYNDQFF	TGTGCCAGCAGCTTATTTAGGGCCTACAATGATCAGTTCTTC
-	TRBJ2-1	TRBV10-3	-	CAISETSVRNEQFF	TGTGCCATCAGTGAAACCAGCGTGAGGAATGAGCAGTTCTTC
TRBD2	TRBJ2-3	TRBV7-2	few	CASSLGEGGSLTDTQYF	TGTGCCAGCAGCTTAGGGGAAGGCGGGAGCCTCACAGATACGCAGTATTTT
-	TRBJ2-3	TRBV4-1	many	CASSQGWTASSTDTQYF	TGCGCCAGCAGCCAAGGTTGGACAGCTTCTAGCACAGATACGCAGTATTTT
-	TRBJ2-6	TRBV6-2/TRBV6-3	-	CASGLRTGSSPLHF	TGTGCCAGCGGACTACGGACAGGAAGTTCACCCCTCCACTTC
TRBD1	TRBJ1-2	TRBV7-6	-	CVSSWDQGGGYTF	TGTGTCAGCAGCTGGGACCAGGGGGGAGGCTACACCTTC
-	TRBJ2-7	TRBV10-3	-	CAISDTGTSSYEQYF	TGTGCCATCAGTGACACGGGAACCAGCTCCTACGAGCAGTACTTC
TRBD2	TRBJ2-1	TRBV7-9	-	CASSAGLAGYNEQFF	TGTGCCAGCAGCGCGGGACTAGCGGGGTACAATGAGCAGTTCTTC
TRBD2	TRBJ2-3	TRBV7-2	-	CASSVSGRASDTQYF	TGTGCCAGCAGCGTTAGCGGGAGGGCCTCAGATACGCAGTATTTT